This TCR beta chain is from a study of spatial heterogeneity in lung cancer. The CDR3 sequence is 16 residues long. The J segment lost 13 bases and the V segment lost 0 bases, leaving 9 bases of the junction unmatched. The germline V gene has CDR1 SGHRS and CDR2 YFSETQ. Time point indicated: sample taken at primary tumor resection. Whole RNA, isolated from tumor, nontumor lung or frozen PBMC, was sequenced without prior sorting. The presence of a unique molecular identifier marked each TCR cDNA molecule. TCRdb fed the 5' RACE reads into MiXCR, producing one record per CDR3 protein. The sample shows tens of thousands of distinct CDR3 sequences, approximately 8.5% of them seen only once.

Sequencing used PBMCs, obtained at surgery. The sequence came from a male donor with early-stage non-small cell lung cancer. The chain is built from TRBV5-1 and TRBJ2-1; the match to TRBD2 covers 14 bases. CDR3 in DNA: TGCGCCAGCAGCTTGGCCGGGACTAGCGGGGGATCAGAACAGTTCTTC. It yields the protein CASSLAGTSGGSEQFF.